This T cell receptor (beta chain) was recovered during a study of CD8 T cells in ankylosing spondylitis. The TCR beta libraries were generated through quantitative 5'-RACE incorporating molecular barcodes. One entry per CDR3 protein, called by TCRdb with MiXCR from the 5' RACE reads. The sample has just over 300,000 distinct CDR3 sequences; around 21% are singletons. Notes on the study in general: Earlier reports found some motif variants in synovial fluid and blood in reactive arthritis. The authors reported significant enrichment of disease-linked clones in matched ankylosing spondylitis synovial fluid. For ankylosing spondylitis blood, a TCR beta motif of eight or nine highly homologous variants appeared characteristic.

Regarding this clonotype: Antigen specificity is unknown.

The source of this sequence is a female donor with ankylosing spondylitis or in good health (not recorded which). Source material: blood, either unsorted or a sorted T cell fraction (not recorded which).

The CDR3 DNA sequence: TGTGCCAGCAGCACCGTGACAGGGATGGGCACTGAAGCTTTCTTT. Amino acid sequence: CASSTVTGMGTEAFF. J is TRBJ1-1 and V is TRBV7-9; 7 positions match TRBD1. CDR3 size: 15 residues. J lost 4 bases, V lost 5 bases, and 10 bases had no gene match. Germline V gene data show CDR1 as SEHNR and CDR2 as FQNEAQ (reference sequence).